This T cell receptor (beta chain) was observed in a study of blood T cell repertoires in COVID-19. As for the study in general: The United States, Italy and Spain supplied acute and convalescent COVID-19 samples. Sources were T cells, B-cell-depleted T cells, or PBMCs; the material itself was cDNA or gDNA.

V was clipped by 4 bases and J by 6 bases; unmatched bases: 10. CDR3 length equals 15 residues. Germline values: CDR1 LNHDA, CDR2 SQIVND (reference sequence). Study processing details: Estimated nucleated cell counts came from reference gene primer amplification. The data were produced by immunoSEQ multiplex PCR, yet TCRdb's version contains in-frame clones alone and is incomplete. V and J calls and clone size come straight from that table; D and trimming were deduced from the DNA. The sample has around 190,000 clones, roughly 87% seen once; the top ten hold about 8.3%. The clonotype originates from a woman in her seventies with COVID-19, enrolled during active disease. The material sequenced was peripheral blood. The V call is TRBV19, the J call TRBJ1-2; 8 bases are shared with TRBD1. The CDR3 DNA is TGTGCCAGTAGTAAGACCGGGACAGGAGCTAATGGCTACACCTTC. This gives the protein CASSKTGTGANGYTF.